What follows describes a single TCR beta chain. This specimen comes from a study of shared T cell receptors in the human thymus. Germline assignment: CDR1 KGHSH and CDR2 LQKENI. The CDR3 totals 15 residues. Trimming took 3 bases from V and 5 from J, leaving 11 bases between them. Some clones are missing from TCRdb's copy, which holds only in-frame ones; the method was immunoSEQ multiplex PCR. The sample records over 450,000 clones, around 78% being singletons. This sample also belongs to another study, concerning human thymus T cells. That paper adds: Biased V and J segment usage appeared in thymus and peripheral blood. In unrelated individuals, thymic repertoires overlapped highly, according to related research.

The source of this sequence is a boy younger than two with a congenital heart defect. The rearrangement links TRBV18 to TRBJ1-6, with D perhaps matching TRBD1 (6 bases). Material for sequencing was thymocytes. This CDR3 reads CASSPPGHNNSPLHF. In DNA, the CDR3 is TGTGCCAGCTCACCTCCGGGACATAATAATTCACCCCTCCACTTT.